Below are 2 T cell receptor beta chains sequenced from a single sample in a study of cytomegalovirus exposure and HLA in healthy donors. Both 60 Vbeta primers and 13 Jbeta primers went into the PCR. The method was immunoSEQ multiplex PCR; TCRdb's version includes in-frame clones alone and lacks a portion of them. The sample lists about 130,000 clones; roughly 75% were seen once. Sequencing was done on a sample of PBMCs. The receptor set was obtained from a man aged 30 to 39 in good health and CMV-seropositive.

The chain combines TRBV19 with TRBJ1-4; TRBD1 agrees at 7 bases. CDR1 is LNHDA and CDR2 is SQIVND in the germline V gene (reference sequence). V was clipped by 5 bases and J by 1 base; unmatched bases: 4. The CDR3 extends over 15 amino acids. The DNA for the CDR3 is TGTGCCAGTAGTGGCCGGGACAGAACTAATGAAAAACTGTTTTTT. It translates to CASSGRDRTNEKLFF.

The chain carries TRBV28 and TRBJ2-7; possible D gene TRBD2, 7 bases. Germline CDR1 is MDHEN and CDR2 is SYDVKM. The CDR3 has 14 residues. Deletions cut 5 bases from V and 7 bases from J, with 18 bases between. The DNA of the CDR3 is TGTGCCAGCAGTAGTATCGCGGGGGCGCGGGAGCAGTACTTC. It yields the protein CASSSIAGAREQYF.